The next 25 T cell receptor beta chains were all read from a single sample in a study of CD8+ T cells in alopecia areata. Extracted RNA was reverse transcribed into cDNA, the sequencing template. Clones were sequenced by immunoSEQ multiplex PCR, and TCRdb holds only the in-frame ones, with some missing. The sample records 100,000 to 150,000 clones, approximately 49% being singletons. Sequencing was performed on CD8+ T cells sorted from blood, taken at week 0. Receptors were obtained from a human donor with alopecia areata.

This clone was found a few times. The genes are TRBV2 and TRBJ1-1; 8 bases match TRBD1. CDR1 is SNHLY and CDR2 is FYNNEI in the germline V gene. V dropped 5 bases and J dropped 3; count of bases not matched to a gene: 8. The length of the CDR3 is 15 residues. CDR3 sequence: CASSSLQGADTEAFF. In DNA, the CDR3 is TGTGCCAGCAGTAGCCTTCAGGGGGCGGACACTGAAGCTTTCTTT.

The chain combines TRBV5-1 with TRBJ2-7; tentatively, D is TRBD1 (5 bases). Trimming removed 0 bases from V and 6 bases from J, with 16 bases in between. The CDR3 loop spans 15 amino acids. The germline gives CDR1 SGHRS, CDR2 YFSETQ. CDR3: CASSLAKDTDPEQYF. CDR3 nucleotide sequence: TGCGCCAGCAGCTTGGCAAAGGACACCGACCCCGAGCAGTACTTC.

CDR3 region: CASRLLAGADNEQFF. The CDR3 coding sequence is TGTGCCAGCAGACTACTAGCGGGGGCGGACAATGAGCAGTTCTTC. The chain links TRBV6-5 to TRBJ2-1, with TRBD2 matching over 11 bases. Trimming removed 6 bases from V and 5 bases from J; junction bases left unmatched: 6. The CDR3 runs to 15 residues. CDR1 and CDR2 from the germline V gene are MNHEY and SVGAGI.

The rearrangement joins TRBV9 to TRBJ2-5; D not resolved. The germline V and J ends were trimmed by 3 bases and 4 bases, with 10 bases remaining between them. The germline gives CDR1 SGDLS, CDR2 YYNGEE. The CDR3 extends over 13 amino acids. CDR3 protein: CASSAVYGETQYF. The CDR3 DNA is TGTGCCAGCAGCGCTGTTTATGGAGAGACCCAGTACTTC.

This clone was observed once. DNA for the CDR3: TGTGCCAGCAGCTATGGGGGGCTCAGAGAGCAGTACTTC. It encodes CASSYGGLREQYF. The chain carries TRBV5-4 and TRBJ2-7; D may be TRBD1 or TRBD2 (6 bases each). This CDR3 has 13 amino acids. Germline CDR1 and CDR2: SGHNT and YYREEE (reference sequence). The germline V and J ends were trimmed by 3 bases and 7 bases, with 14 bases remaining between them.

Remarks on this clone: A single base separates this from a much larger clone, so it may be a read error. This chain joins TRBV7-9 and TRBJ2-3; 9 nucleotides line up with TRBD2. The CDR3 runs 15 residues. The ends lost 5 bases at V and 1 base at J; junction bases unmatched: 4. Germline assignment: CDR1 SEHNR and CDR2 FQNEAQ (reference sequence). CDR3 in DNA: TGTGCCAGCAGCCCCCAGCGGGGGGGCACAGATACGCAGTATTTT. Translated, it gives CASSPQRGGTDTQYF.

The rearrangement joins TRBV29-1 to TRBJ2-2, with a possible D match to TRBD2 (5 bases). CDR3 length equals 12 residues. The germline V gene has CDR1 SQVTM and CDR2 ANQGSEA. The germline V and J ends were trimmed by 6 bases and 5 bases, with 10 bases remaining between them. The CDR3 sequence: CSVGVGTGELFF. The CDR3 bases are TGCAGCGTCGGGGTTGGGACCGGGGAGCTGTTTTTT.

The chain is built from TRBV29-1 and TRBJ2-7; D is unresolved. Trimming cost V 6 bases and J 2 bases, with 11 bases left between them. Germline CDR1 and CDR2: SQVTM and ANQGSEA. The length of the CDR3 is 12 residues. Here the CDR3 reads CSVPGAAYEQYF. In DNA, the CDR3 is TGCAGCGTGCCCGGAGCAGCCTACGAGCAGTACTTC.

The chain recombines TRBV6-5 with TRBJ2-2; D call uncertain. The germline V and J ends were trimmed by 9 bases and 7 bases, with 3 bases remaining between them. Germline-derived CDR1 and CDR2 are MNHEY and SVGAGI. This CDR3 has 9 amino acids. The CDR3 DNA is TGTGCCAGGGACGGGGAGCTGTTTTTT. Translating it yields CARDGELFF.

The chain has TRBV5-1 and TRBJ2-7, with a possible D match to TRBD2 (6 bases). The CDR3 has 12 residues. Deletions cut 5 bases from V and 4 bases from J, with 10 bases between. Germline values: CDR1 SGHRS, CDR2 YFSETQ. Written as DNA, the CDR3 is TGCGCCAGCAGGATGGAGGGGTACGAGCAGTACTTC. It is translated as CASRMEGYEQYF.

This chain joins TRBV4-3 and TRBJ2-7, with a weak D call TRBD1 (6 bases). The germline V gene has CDR1 LGHNA and CDR2 YSLEER. Trimming left V 1 base short and J 1 base short, with 11 bases between. The length of the CDR3 is 15 residues. The CDR3 DNA follows: TGCGCCAGCAGCCAAGGCGCGGACAGTTCCTACGAGCAGTACTTC. Amino acids: CASSQGADSSYEQYF.

Comment on this clone: The junction differs from germline at one of its ends, possibly a read error. The gene calls are TRBV7-6 and TRBJ1-4; unclear D gene. This CDR3 comprises 11 residues. Germline loops: CDR1 SGHVS, CDR2 FNYEAQ. The CDR3, as DNA: TGTGCCAGCAGCTCCCTTCAAAGACATGTTTTT. The encoded protein is CASSSLQRHVF.

This clone was detected only a few times. The rearrangement joins TRBV5-1 to TRBJ2-5; 11 nucleotides agree with TRBD1. Germline values: CDR1 SGHRS, CDR2 YFSETQ. Trimming removed 4 bases from V and 5 bases from J; junction bases left unmatched: 4. This CDR3 comprises 14 residues. The CDR3 nucleotides read TGCGCCAGCAGCGGGGACAGGGGGATCGAGACCCAGTACTTC. This encodes CASSGDRGIETQYF.

The chain employs TRBV29-1 and TRBJ2-5, with D tentatively TRBD1 (6 bases). Looked up from germline, CDR1 is SQVTM and CDR2 is ANQGSEA. Trimming cost V 0 bases and J 5 bases, with 13 bases left between them. The CDR3 consists of 14 residues. In DNA form, the CDR3 reads TGCAGCGTTGAAGAAAGCACAGGGACCGAGACCCAGTACTTC. It specifies CSVEESTGTETQYF.

The J gene is TRBJ1-5, the V gene TRBV10-2, with 7 bases aligning to TRBD1. With V trimmed by 8 bases and J by 5 bases, 6 bases remained unmatched. CDR3 length: 13 amino acids. The germline CDR1 and CDR2 sequences are WSHSY and SAAADI. This chain's CDR3 is CASQTGQYQPQHF. CDR3 sequence (DNA): TGCGCCAGCCAGACAGGGCAATATCAGCCCCAGCATTTT.

This clone has a handful of counts. V gene TRBV7-3 combines with J gene TRBJ2-1, with D perhaps matching TRBD2 (6 bases). V gave up 2 bases and J gave up 7 bases, with 12 bases separating them. Germline V lookup: CDR1 SGHTA, CDR2 FQGTGA. The CDR3 contains 14 residues. The CDR3 nucleotides are TGTGCCAGCAGCTTAGGAGGCGGGATTAATGAGCAGTTCTTC. As protein: CASSLGGGINEQFF. Combining the CDR3 with reference TRBV7-3 and TRBJ2-1 gives the whole variable domain GAGVSQTPSNKVTEKGKYVELRCDPISGHTALYWYRQSLGQGPEFLIYFQGTGAADDSGLPNDRFFAVRPEGSVSTLKIQRTERGDSAVYLCASSLGGGINEQFFGPGTRLTVL.

The chain employs TRBV7-9 and TRBJ2-7, with D unresolved. The CDR3 covers 16 residues. The germline CDR1 and CDR2 sequences are SEHNR and FQNEAQ (reference sequence). Trimming took 5 bases from V and 0 from J, leaving 17 bases between them. The DNA for the CDR3 is TGTGCCAGCAGCGCCGAAATAGAAAAGTCCTCCTACGAGCAGTACTTC. Protein: CASSAEIEKSSYEQYF. Complete variable domain (other parts from reference TRBV7-9 and TRBJ2-7): DTGVSQNPRHKITKRGQNVTFRCDPISEHNRLYWYRQTLGQGPEFLTYFQNEAQLEKSRLLSDRFSAERPKGSFSTLEIQRTEQGDSAMYLCASSAEIEKSSYEQYFGPGTRLTVT.

This clone was observed a few times. The chain uses TRBV4-1 and TRBJ1-2; D is unclear. Germline V lookup: CDR1 MGHRA, CDR2 YSYEKL. This CDR3 region has 16 residues. V lost 1 base and J 6 bases, leaving 18 bases between the germline ends. As DNA, the CDR3 is TGCGCCAGCAGCCAAGCGGGCCAGGCCTCTGTCAATGGCTACACCTTC. Translating gives CASSQAGQASVNGYTF.

In this sample, this clone turned up once. The CDR3 protein is CASSPTRDGYNEQFF. The CDR3 nucleotides read TGTGCCAGCAGCCCTACTAGGGATGGCTACAATGAGCAGTTCTTC. The chain combines TRBV11-2 with TRBJ2-1, with D tentatively TRBD2 (5 bases). Trimming stripped 5 bases from V and 3 bases from J, with 14 bases between. The germline V gene has CDR1 SGHAT and CDR2 FQNNGV. CDR3 length: 15 amino acids.

V gene TRBV19 combines with J gene TRBJ2-7; 8 positions agree with TRBD1. V lost 7 bases, J lost 5 bases, and 13 bases stayed unmatched. Germline CDR1 is LNHDA and CDR2 is SQIVND (reference sequence). The CDR3 has 15 residues. CDR3 DNA sequence: TGTGCCAGTAATCACCCTCGGACAGGGAGCCACGAGCAGTACTTC. This translates into CASNHPRTGSHEQYF.

Only a few counts were recorded for this clone. The chain has TRBV2 and TRBJ2-5; D remains ambiguous. V shed 3 bases and J shed 5 bases, with 13 bases lying between them. The CDR3 covers 14 residues. The V gene's germline CDR1 is SNHLY and CDR2 FYNNEI. CDR3 residues: CASSDSLVWETQYF. CDR3 bases: TGTGCCAGCAGTGACTCCTTAGTTTGGGAGACCCAGTACTTC.

The gene calls are TRBV23-1 and TRBJ2-7, with D maybe TRBD2 (5 bases). TRBV23-1 is recorded as an ORF, its role being uncertain. This CDR3 has 14 amino acids. Deletions cut 3 bases from V and 5 bases from J, with 14 bases between. This CDR3 reads CASSHRGISHEQYF. CDR3 in DNA: TGCGCCAGCAGTCATAGAGGGATTAGCCACGAGCAGTACTTC.

The chain uses TRBV19 and TRBJ2-5, with TRBD2 as a possible D gene (5 bases). The CDR3 sequence is 12 residues long. The V gene's germline CDR1 is LNHDA and CDR2 SQIVND (reference sequence). Trimming cost V 5 bases and J 4 bases, with 8 bases left between them. CDR3 sequence: CASSSEGETQYF. For the CDR3, the DNA is TGTGCCAGTAGTTCAGAGGGAGAGACCCAGTACTTC.

The chain employs TRBV6-5 and TRBJ2-7; D perhaps matches TRBD2 (6 bases). V was trimmed by 5 bases and J by 6 bases, leaving 17 bases between them. This CDR3 comprises 14 residues. The germline CDR1 and CDR2 sequences are MNHEY and SVGAGI. CDR3 sequence reads: CASSISLSGLEQYF. CDR3 DNA sequence: TGTGCCAGCAGTATATCACTGAGCGGGCTCGAGCAGTACTTC.

The chain recombines TRBV30 with TRBJ1-5, with D hard to call. V was pared by 5 bases and J by 0 bases, with 11 bases between. The germline gives CDR1 GTSNPN, CDR2 SVGIG (reference sequence). CDR3 size: 14 residues. The CDR3 coding sequence is TGTGCCTGGGCCTCGGTTAGTAGCAATCAGCCCCAGCATTTT. Translated, it gives CAWASVSSNQPQHF.